Shown below are 6 T cell receptor beta chains from a single sample sequenced in a study of shared clonotypes between healthy human individuals (TCRdb year 2020). Library construction relied on the immunoSEQ multiplex PCR assay. TCRdb carries this immuneACCESS record with in-frame sequences only. Its versions omit some clonotypes, under half of them owing to an unresolved V gene in the studies checked, with the rest unexplained. This sample gives 630,000 or so clones in total; about 98% of them show up just once. Of the sample, approximately 0.3% is held by the ten largest clones. CD8 naive samples consisted of CD45RO-negative cells that were positively selected for CCR7, yielding a CD45RA+CCR7+ population without TemRA cells. The source material was naive CD8+ T cells sorted from blood. The intended sense of this specimen's cell subset or site label: CD45RA+CCR7+. These receptors all stem from a man aged 25 to 40 in good health.

This CDR3 is CASSYSRLARGYTF. CDR3 DNA: TGTGCCAGCAGTTACTCTCGTTTGGCTCGGGGCTACACCTTC. V gene TRBV6-5 combines with J gene TRBJ1-2; no definite D call. CDR1 and CDR2 (germline): MNHEY, SVGAGI. Trimming shortened V by 0 bases and J by 8 bases, and 13 bases separated the two germline ends. The CDR3 has 14 amino acids.

This clone was observed once. The rearrangement uses TRBV27 and TRBJ1-5, with D perhaps matching TRBD1 (6 bases). Germline V gene sequence: CDR1 MNHEY, CDR2 SMNVEV (reference sequence). V was trimmed by 6 bases and J by 4 bases, leaving 16 bases between them. This CDR3 is built from 15 residues. The CDR3 bases are TGTGCCAGCAGCACGGACAGATCAGGGAATCAGCCCCAGCATTTT. Translating it yields CASSTDRSGNQPQHF.

The chain employs TRBV13 and TRBJ1-2; weak D call: TRBD1 (5 bases). CDR3 length equals 14 residues. Germline V lookup: CDR1 PRHDT, CDR2 FYEKMQ (reference sequence). V gave up 0 bases and J gave up 4 bases, with 9 bases separating them. For the CDR3, the DNA is TGTGCCAGCAGCTTAGGAGGGGACCCCTATGGCTACACCTTC. It encodes CASSLGGDPYGYTF.

CDR3 protein: CASSPKVAGRYEQYF. The CDR3 DNA reads as TGTGCCAGCAGTCCCAAGGTAGCGGGACGCTACGAGCAGTACTTC. J is TRBJ2-7 and V is TRBV27, with TRBD2 matching 8 bases. V lost 5 bases to trimming and J lost 3 bases; unmatched junction nucleotides: 9. The CDR3 length is 15 residues. The germline gives CDR1 MNHEY, CDR2 SMNVEV (reference sequence).

V and J are TRBV9 and TRBJ2-7; 10 nucleotides line up with TRBD2. CDR1 is SGDLS, CDR2 YYNGEE, per germline. Trimming took 4 bases from V and 5 from J; bases not matched to a gene: 9. The CDR3 runs to 15 residues. The CDR3 is CASSPQAGGLDEQYF. As DNA, the CDR3 is TGTGCCAGCAGCCCCCAAGCGGGAGGGTTGGACGAGCAGTACTTC.

The V gene is TRBV6-5, the J gene TRBJ1-5; D not certain. CDR1 and CDR2 (germline): MNHEY, SVGAGI. The V end lost 6 bases, the J end lost 5 bases, and 2 bases lay between the germline ends. CDR3 length: 10 amino acids. The CDR3 loop is CASRYQPQHF. In DNA, the CDR3 is TGTGCCAGCAGGTATCAGCCCCAGCATTTT.